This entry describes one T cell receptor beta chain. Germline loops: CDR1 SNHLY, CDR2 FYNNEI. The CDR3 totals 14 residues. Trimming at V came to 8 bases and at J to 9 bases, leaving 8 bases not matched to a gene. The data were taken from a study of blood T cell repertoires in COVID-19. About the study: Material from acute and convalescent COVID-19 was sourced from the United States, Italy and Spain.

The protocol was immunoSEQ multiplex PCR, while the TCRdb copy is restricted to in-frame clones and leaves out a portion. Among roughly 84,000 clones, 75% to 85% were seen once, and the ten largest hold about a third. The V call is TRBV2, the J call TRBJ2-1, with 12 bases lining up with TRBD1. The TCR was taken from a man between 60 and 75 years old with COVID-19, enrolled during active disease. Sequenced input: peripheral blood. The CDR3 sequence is CASRPGQGAGEQFF. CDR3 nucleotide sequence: TGTGCCAGCCGACCGGGACAGGGGGCGGGTGAGCAGTTCTTC.